This TCR beta chain was observed in a study of T cells in Graves' hyperthyroidism and ophthalmopathy. The study, taken as a whole, reports: The majority of expanded thyroid clonotypes above 0.001 also appeared in blood.

This CDR3 has 13 residues. CDR1 is SGDLS and CDR2 is YYNGEE in the germline V gene. Remarks on this clonotype: Antigen specificity is unknown. A junction end diverges from the germline sequence, so it may reflect a read error.

Amplified regions were TCR beta CDR3 sequences from RNA transcripts. In the first-round RT-PCR of the TCR CDR3, the HTBI primer set was used. TCRdb called the multiplex PCR reads again in MiXCR, with one record for every CDR3 protein. Of approximately 620,000 distinct CDR3 sequences in the sample, 16% were seen once. The clonotype originates from a woman aged 40 to 50 with Graves' ophthalmopathy. V and J are TRBV9 and TRBJ2-2; D uncertain. The sample taken for sequencing was blood. CDR3 sequence (DNA): TGTGCCAGCAGCGTAGTAGAGGCCGGTGAGCTGTTTTTT. Protein product: CASSVVEAGELFF.